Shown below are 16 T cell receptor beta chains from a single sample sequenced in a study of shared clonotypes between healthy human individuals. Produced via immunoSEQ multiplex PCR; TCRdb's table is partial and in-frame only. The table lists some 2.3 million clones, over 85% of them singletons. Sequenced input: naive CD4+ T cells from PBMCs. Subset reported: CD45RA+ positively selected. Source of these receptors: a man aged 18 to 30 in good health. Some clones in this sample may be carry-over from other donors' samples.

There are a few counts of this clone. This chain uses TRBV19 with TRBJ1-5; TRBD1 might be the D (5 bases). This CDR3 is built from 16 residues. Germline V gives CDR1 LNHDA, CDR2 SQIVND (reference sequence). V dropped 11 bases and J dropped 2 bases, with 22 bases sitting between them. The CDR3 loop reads CAVRPGGKEGNQPQHF. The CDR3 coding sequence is TGTGCCGTCCGCCCTGGGGGGAAGGAAGGCAATCAGCCCCAGCATTTT.

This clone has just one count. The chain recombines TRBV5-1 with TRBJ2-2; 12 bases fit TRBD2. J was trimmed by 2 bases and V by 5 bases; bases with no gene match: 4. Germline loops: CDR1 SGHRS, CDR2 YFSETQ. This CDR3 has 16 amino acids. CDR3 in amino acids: CASRSGLAGNTGELFF. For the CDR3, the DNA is TGCGCCAGCAGATCTGGACTAGCGGGAAACACCGGGGAGCTGTTTTTT.

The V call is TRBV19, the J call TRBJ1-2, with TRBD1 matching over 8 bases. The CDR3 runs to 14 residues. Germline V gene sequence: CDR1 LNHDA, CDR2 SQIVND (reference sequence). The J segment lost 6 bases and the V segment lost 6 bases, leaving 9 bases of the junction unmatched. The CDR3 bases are TGTGCCAGTAGCCCGGACAGGGTTTCAAATGGCTACACCTTC. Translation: CASSPDRVSNGYTF.

The CDR3 spells CASSQDPNSGANVLTF. The CDR3 DNA follows: TGCGCCAGCAGCCAGGACCCAAACTCTGGGGCCAACGTCCTGACTTTC. J is TRBJ2-6 and V is TRBV5-1, with unresolved D. This CDR3 has 16 amino acids. The germline gives CDR1 SGHRS, CDR2 YFSETQ. Trimming took off 4 bases at V and 0 bases at J, with 11 bases between the two ends.

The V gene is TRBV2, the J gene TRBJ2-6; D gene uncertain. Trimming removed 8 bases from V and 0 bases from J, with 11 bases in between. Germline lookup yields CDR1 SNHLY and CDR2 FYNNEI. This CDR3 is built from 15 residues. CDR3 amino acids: CASGYRDSGANVLTF. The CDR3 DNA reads TGTGCCAGCGGCTACAGAGACTCTGGGGCCAACGTCCTGACTTTC.

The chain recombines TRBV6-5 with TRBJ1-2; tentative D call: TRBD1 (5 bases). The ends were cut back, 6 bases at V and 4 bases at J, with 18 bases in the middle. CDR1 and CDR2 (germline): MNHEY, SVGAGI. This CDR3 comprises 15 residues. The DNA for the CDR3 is TGTGCCAGCAGCCCCGTATCGACAGTGGGCTATGGCTACACCTTC. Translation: CASSPVSTVGYGYTF.

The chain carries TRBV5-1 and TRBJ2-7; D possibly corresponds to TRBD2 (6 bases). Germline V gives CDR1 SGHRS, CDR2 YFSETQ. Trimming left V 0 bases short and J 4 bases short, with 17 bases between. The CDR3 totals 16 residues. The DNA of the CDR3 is TGCGCCAGCAGCTTGGACGGGTCCACCAGCGGGTACGAGCAGTACTTC. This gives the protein CASSLDGSTSGYEQYF.

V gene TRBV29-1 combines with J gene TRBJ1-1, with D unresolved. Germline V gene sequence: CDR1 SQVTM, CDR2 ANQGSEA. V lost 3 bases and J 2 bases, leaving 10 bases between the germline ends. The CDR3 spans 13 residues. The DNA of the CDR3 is TGCAGCGTTGAGGTCGTTACCAACACTGAAGCTTTCTTT. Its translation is CSVEVVTNTEAFF.

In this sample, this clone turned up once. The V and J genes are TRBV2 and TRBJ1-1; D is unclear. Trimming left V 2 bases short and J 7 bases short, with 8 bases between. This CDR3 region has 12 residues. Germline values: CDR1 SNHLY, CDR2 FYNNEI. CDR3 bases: TGTGCCAGCAGTGAAATCCCTAGTGAAGCTTTCTTT. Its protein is CASSEIPSEAFF.

The chain's CDR3 is CASSRSVGGTTGELFF. For the CDR3, the DNA is TGTGCCAGCAGCCGCTCCGTTGGGGGGACCACCGGGGAGCTGTTTTTT. The J gene is TRBJ2-2, the V gene TRBV7-2, with a tentative D call TRBD2 (6 bases). V gave up 5 bases and J gave up 4 bases, with 17 bases separating them. Germline CDR1 reads SGHTA; CDR2 reads FQGNSA. The CDR3 contains 16 residues.

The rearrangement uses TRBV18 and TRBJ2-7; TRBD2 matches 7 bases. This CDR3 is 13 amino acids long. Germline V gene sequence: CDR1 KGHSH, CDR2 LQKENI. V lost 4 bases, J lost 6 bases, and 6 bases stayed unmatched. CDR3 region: CASSQGTNREQYF. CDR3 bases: TGTGCCAGCTCACAAGGGACTAATCGCGAGCAGTACTTC.

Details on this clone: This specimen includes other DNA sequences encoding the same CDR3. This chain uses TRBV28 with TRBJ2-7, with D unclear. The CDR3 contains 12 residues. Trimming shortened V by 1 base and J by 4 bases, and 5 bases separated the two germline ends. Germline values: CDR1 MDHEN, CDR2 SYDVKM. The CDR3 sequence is CASSLSQYEQYF. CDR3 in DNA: TGTGCCAGCAGTTTATCGCAGTACGAGCAGTACTTC.

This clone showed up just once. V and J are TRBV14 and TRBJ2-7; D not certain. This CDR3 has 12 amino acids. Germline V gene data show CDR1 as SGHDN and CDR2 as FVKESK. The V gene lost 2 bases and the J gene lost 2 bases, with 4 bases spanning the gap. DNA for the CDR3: TGTGCCAGCAGCCAAAATACCTACGAGCAGTACTTC. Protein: CASSQNTYEQYF.

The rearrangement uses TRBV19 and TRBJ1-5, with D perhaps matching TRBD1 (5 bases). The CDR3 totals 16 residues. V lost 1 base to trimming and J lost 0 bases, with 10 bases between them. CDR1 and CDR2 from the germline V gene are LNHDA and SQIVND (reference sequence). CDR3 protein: CASSIGTGYSNQPQHF. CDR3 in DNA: TGTGCCAGTAGTATAGGCACAGGTTATAGCAATCAGCCCCAGCATTTT.

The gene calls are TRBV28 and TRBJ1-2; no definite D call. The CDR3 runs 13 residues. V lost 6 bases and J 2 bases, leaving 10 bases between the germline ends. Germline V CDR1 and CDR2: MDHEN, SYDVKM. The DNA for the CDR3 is TGTGCCAGCAGAGTTGGGGTCAACTATGGCTACACCTTC. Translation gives CASRVGVNYGYTF.

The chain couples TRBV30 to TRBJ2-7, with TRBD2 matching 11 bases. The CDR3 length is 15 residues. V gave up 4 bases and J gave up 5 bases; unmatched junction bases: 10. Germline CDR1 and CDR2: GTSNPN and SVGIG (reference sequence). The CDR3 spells CAWTRNSGRADEQYF. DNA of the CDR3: TGTGCCTGGACGCGAAATAGCGGGAGGGCGGACGAGCAGTACTTC.